The 27 T cell receptor beta chains listed next were all sequenced from one sample in a study of T cell responses to AZD1222 COVID-19 vaccine. TCRdb keeps only in-frame clones here, not all; method: immunoSEQ multiplex PCR. The sample contains approximately 150,000 clones, around 84% of which appear only once. The sample was peripheral blood, taken 28 days after the second AZD1222 dose. These receptors all stem from an adult who received the AZD1222 COVID-19 vaccine.

Regarding this clone: In the same sample, other DNA sequences code for this CDR3. V usage is TRBV15 and J usage is TRBJ2-7; possible D gene TRBD2, 6 bases. This CDR3 region has 14 residues. Trimming cost V 3 bases and J 2 bases, with 11 bases left between them. From germline, CDR1 is LNHNV and CDR2 YYDKDF (reference sequence). In nucleotides, the CDR3 is TGTGCCACCAGCAGGGGCGGGACCGCCTACGAGCAGTACTTC. The encoded protein is CATSRGGTAYEQYF.

This chain links TRBV2 with TRBJ1-1; D perhaps matches TRBD1 (6 bases). The length of the CDR3 is 14 residues. The V end was cut by 10 bases, the J end by 0 bases, with 15 bases between. CDR1 is SNHLY and CDR2 is FYNNEI in the germline V gene. For the CDR3, the DNA is TGTGCCATTCCGAGGGACATATTGAACACTGAAGCTTTCTTT. It translates to CAIPRDILNTEAFF.

J is TRBJ1-1 and V is TRBV9, with a tentative D call TRBD1 (5 bases). CDR1 SGDLS and CDR2 YYNGEE come from the germline V gene. This CDR3 is 14 amino acids long. Trimming took off 4 bases at V and 4 bases at J, with 14 bases between the two ends. This CDR3 is CASSPQQGLTEAFF. CDR3 bases: TGTGCCAGCAGCCCACAGCAGGGTCTCACTGAAGCTTTCTTT.

The chain uses TRBV5-1 and TRBJ1-5; tentatively, D is TRBD1 (5 bases). CDR3 size: 15 residues. V lost 3 bases and J 0 bases, leaving 10 bases between the germline ends. Germline-derived CDR1 and CDR2 are SGHRS and YFSETQ. The CDR3 here is CASSSGTDSNQPQHF. DNA of the CDR3: TGCGCCAGCAGCTCGGGGACGGATAGCAATCAGCCCCAGCATTTT.

The J gene is TRBJ1-2, the V gene TRBV4-1, with 10 bases matching TRBD1. J was trimmed by 8 bases and V by 4 bases; bases with no gene match: 10. Germline CDR1 and CDR2: MGHRA and YSYEKL. The CDR3 has 15 residues. The CDR3 reads CASSRMTGGGAGYTF. The CDR3 DNA reads TGCGCCAGCAGCCGAATGACAGGGGGCGGCGCGGGCTACACCTTC.

This sequence joins TRBV28 and TRBJ1-2, with D hard to call. Germline V gives CDR1 MDHEN, CDR2 SYDVKM. V gave up 5 bases and J gave up 1 base, with 20 bases separating them. The CDR3 loop spans 17 amino acids. DNA of the CDR3: TGTGCCAGCAGTGCCTCTCCTTCCGACGGTAGTAACTATGGCTACACCTTC. Its protein product is CASSASPSDGSNYGYTF.

The rearrangement joins TRBV11-3 to TRBJ1-1; a weak D match, TRBD1 (6 bases). V dropped 6 bases and J dropped 0 bases, with 14 bases sitting between them. Germline CDR1 reads SGHNT; CDR2 reads YENEEA. The CDR3 covers 15 residues. In DNA form, the CDR3 reads TGTGCCAGCAGGCATGAGACAGGATTGAACACTGAAGCTTTCTTT. This gives the protein CASRHETGLNTEAFF.

This clone appeared a few times. The rearrangement joins TRBV15 to TRBJ2-7; D gene ambiguous. Germline V gives CDR1 LNHNV, CDR2 YYDKDF (reference sequence). The CDR3 totals 14 residues. V was trimmed by 1 base and J by 8 bases, leaving 15 bases between them. CDR3 in DNA: TGTGCCACCAGCAGAGCTCCCGACGGAACCCAGCAGTACTTC. It encodes CATSRAPDGTQQYF.

The count of this clone is one. The chain carries TRBV18 and TRBJ2-3, with a tentative D call TRBD2 (5 bases). The CDR3 loop spans 14 amino acids. Germline CDR1 reads KGHSH; CDR2 reads LQKENI. The V end was cut by 2 bases, the J end by 6 bases, with 12 bases between. The CDR3 DNA reads TGTGCCAGCTCACCATCCGGGAAAGGGGATACGCAGTATTTT. Translating it yields CASSPSGKGDTQYF.

The rearrangement uses TRBV18 and TRBJ1-4; D is unresolved. V was clipped by 2 bases and J by 0 bases, with 10 bases between them. This CDR3 region has 16 residues. Germline assignment: CDR1 KGHSH and CDR2 LQKENI. For the CDR3, the DNA is TGTGCCAGCTCACCAAGGGCAGATTCAACTAATGAAAAACTGTTTTTT. Translation: CASSPRADSTNEKLFF.

The rearrangement links TRBV15 to TRBJ2-7; D may be TRBD2 (6 bases). V was pared by 6 bases and J by 0 bases, with 15 bases between. There are 15 residues in the CDR3. Germline V CDR1 and CDR2: LNHNV, YYDKDF (reference sequence). The CDR3 nucleotides read TGTGCCACCAGGAGGTATGGGGGGAACTCCTACGAGCAGTACTTC. Protein: CATRRYGGNSYEQYF.

The chain has TRBV6-6 and TRBJ1-1; the D gene is possibly TRBD1 (6 bases). The CDR3 loop spans 16 amino acids. Germline CDR1 reads MNHNY; CDR2 reads SVGAGI (reference sequence). V shed 2 bases and J shed 0 bases, with 13 bases lying between them. The CDR3 loop reads CASSYPQGRVNTEAFF. The CDR3 region has the DNA TGTGCCAGCAGTTACCCACAGGGTAGGGTGAACACTGAAGCTTTCTTT.

In this sample, this clone turned up a few times. V gene TRBV7-9 combines with J gene TRBJ1-1; D remains ambiguous. The CDR3 consists of 11 residues. Germline CDR1 SEHNR, CDR2 FQNEAQ (reference sequence). Trimming removed 7 bases from V and 10 bases from J, with 13 bases in between. CDR3 DNA: TGTGCCAGCACCCCTACGGGCCCAGCTTTCTTT. Its translation is CASTPTGPAFF.

The chain recombines TRBV6-5 with TRBJ1-2; D not certain. Germline V gene lookup returns CDR1 MNHEY and CDR2 SVGAGI. Trimming removed 11 bases at V and 2 bases at J, with 15 bases between. CDR3 length: 13 residues. CDR3 sequence reads: CAAGKGGNYGYTF. The CDR3 coding sequence is TGTGCCGCCGGCAAGGGAGGGAACTATGGCTACACCTTC.

This chain uses TRBV4-2 with TRBJ2-7; the match to TRBD1 covers 11 bases. Germline assignment: CDR1 LGHNA and CDR2 YNFKEQ. J was trimmed by 3 bases and V by 4 bases; bases with no gene match: 8. This CDR3 has 16 residues. The CDR3 loop reads CASSRAIGTGGYEQYF. The CDR3 bases are TGTGCCAGCAGCCGCGCCATAGGGACAGGGGGCTACGAGCAGTACTTC.

The chain joins TRBV18 to TRBJ2-6; possibly TRBD1 for D (6 bases). V was trimmed by 0 bases and J by 4 bases, leaving 10 bases between them. CDR1 KGHSH and CDR2 LQKENI come from the germline V gene. This CDR3 is built from 16 residues. DNA of the CDR3: TGTGCCAGCTCACCACCGCTGGGGGCCGGGGCCAACGTCCTGACTTTC. It encodes CASSPPLGAGANVLTF.

The chain carries TRBV27 and TRBJ1-4; 8 bases fit TRBD1. The CDR3 has 14 amino acids. In germline, CDR1 is MNHEY, CDR2 SMNVEV (reference sequence). Trimming cost V 5 bases and J 10 bases; bases outside gene matches: 9. The CDR3 here is CASSAGQGGGKLFF. The CDR3 DNA sequence: TGTGCCAGCAGTGCCGGACAGGGAGGGGGAAAACTGTTTTTT.

The chain links TRBV27 to TRBJ2-5; TRBD1 might be the D (5 bases). CDR3 length equals 14 residues. Germline-derived CDR1 and CDR2 are MNHEY and SMNVEV (reference sequence). Trimming took 3 bases from V and 1 from J, leaving 9 bases between them. The CDR3 here is CASSFSQAQETQYF. The CDR3 nucleotides read TGTGCCAGCAGTTTCTCACAGGCCCAAGAGACCCAGTACTTC.

This clone was detected once. The J gene is TRBJ2-7, the V gene TRBV27; TRBD1 matches 9 bases. The CDR3 extends over 13 amino acids. The V gene's germline CDR1 is MNHEY and CDR2 SMNVEV (reference sequence). V gave up 6 bases and J gave up 2 bases; unmatched junction bases: 2. Written as DNA, the CDR3 is TGTGCCAGCAGGCGGACAGGGGCCTACGAGCAGTACTTC. Translated, it gives CASRRTGAYEQYF.

The chain employs TRBV23-1 and TRBJ2-7, with D tentatively TRBD2 (5 bases). TRBV23-1 is an open reading frame, and its role is uncertain. Deletions cut 2 bases from V and 6 bases from J, with 11 bases between. The CDR3 totals 13 residues. CDR3 sequence reads: CASSQPSLGEQYF. CDR3 coding DNA: TGCGCCAGCAGTCAACCTTCACTAGGCGAGCAGTACTTC.

This rearrangement joins TRBV15 to TRBJ1-2, with D possibly TRBD1 on 6 matching bases. This CDR3 has 13 residues. Germline CDR1 and CDR2: LNHNV and YYDKDF (reference sequence). The V gene lost 0 bases and the J gene lost 9 bases, with 11 bases spanning the gap. The CDR3 reads CATSRDLQGRYTF. For the CDR3, the DNA is TGTGCCACCAGCAGAGATCTACAGGGTCGCTACACCTTC.

V usage is TRBV6-6 and J usage is TRBJ2-2; D unresolved. The CDR3 sequence is 12 residues long. Germline lookup yields CDR1 MNHNY and CDR2 SVGAGI (reference sequence). The V end lost 1 base, the J end lost 6 bases, and 3 bases lay between the germline ends. CDR3 protein: CASSYFAGELFF. CDR3 DNA sequence: TGTGCCAGCAGTTACTTTGCCGGGGAGCTGTTTTTT.

This clone has only a few counts. J is TRBJ1-6 and V is TRBV28; maybe TRBD1 (5 bases). Germline-derived CDR1 and CDR2 are MDHEN and SYDVKM. V was trimmed by 5 bases and J by 0 bases, leaving 11 bases between them. The CDR3 runs to 16 residues. The CDR3 nucleotides read TGTGCCAGCAGTAAGACGGGGGTCTCCTATAATTCACCCCTCCACTTT. As protein: CASSKTGVSYNSPLHF. Drawing the rest from reference TRBV28 and TRBJ1-6, the complete variable domain is DVKVTQSSRYLVKRTGEKVFLECVQDMDHENMFWYRQDPGLGLRLIYFSYDVKMKEKGDIPEGYSVSREKKERFSLILESASTNQTSMYLCASSKTGVSYNSPLHFGNGTRLTVT.

The chain joins TRBV19 to TRBJ1-5; D gene ambiguous. The V gene lost 6 bases and the J gene lost 0 bases, with 12 bases spanning the gap. The length of the CDR3 is 15 residues. Germline assignment: CDR1 LNHDA and CDR2 SQIVND (reference sequence). The CDR3 region has the DNA TGTGCCAGTAGCCCAGCGATTAATAGCAATCAGCCCCAGCATTTT. This codes for CASSPAINSNQPQHF.

This clone was seen a few times. This chain links TRBV7-9 with TRBJ1-3, with no clear D. The germline gives CDR1 SEHNR, CDR2 FQNEAQ (reference sequence). The CDR3 sequence is 16 residues long. The V end was cut by 5 bases, the J end by 0 bases, with 14 bases between. The CDR3 bases are TGTGCCAGCAGCACTACTTTGGTAGCCTCTGGAAACACCATATATTTT. Translation: CASSTTLVASGNTIYF.

The chain links TRBV6-4 to TRBJ1-2; 8 nucleotides align to TRBD1. Germline assignment: CDR1 MRHNA and CDR2 SNTAGT. This CDR3 contains 14 residues. Unmatched junction bases numbered 4, after V lost 4 bases and J lost 3 bases. The CDR3 DNA reads TGTGCCAGCAGTGGGGACAGGAGGGACTATGGCTACACCTTC. This encodes CASSGDRRDYGYTF.

The V gene is TRBV7-2, the J gene TRBJ2-2; TRBD1 agrees at 8 bases. The CDR3 spans 16 residues. CDR1 and CDR2 from the germline V gene are SGHTA and FQGNSA. V gave up 2 bases and J gave up 1 base; unmatched junction bases: 3. CDR3: CASSLYGTGNTGELFF. Here the CDR3 DNA reads TGTGCCAGCAGCTTATACGGGACAGGGAACACCGGGGAGCTGTTTTTT.